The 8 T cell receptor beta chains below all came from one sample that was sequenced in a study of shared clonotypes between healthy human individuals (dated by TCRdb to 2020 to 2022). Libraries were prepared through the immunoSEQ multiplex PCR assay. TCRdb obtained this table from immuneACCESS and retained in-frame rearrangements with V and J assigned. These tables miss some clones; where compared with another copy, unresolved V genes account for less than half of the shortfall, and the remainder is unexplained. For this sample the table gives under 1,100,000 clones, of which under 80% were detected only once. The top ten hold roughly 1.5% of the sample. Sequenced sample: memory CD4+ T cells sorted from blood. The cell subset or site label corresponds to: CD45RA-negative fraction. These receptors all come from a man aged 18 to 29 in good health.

The CDR3 DNA sequence: TGTGCCAGCAGCTCCGGACTAGCGGGAACAGATACGCAGTATTTT. Translating gives CASSSGLAGTDTQYF. V is TRBV7-6 and J is TRBJ2-3, with TRBD2 matching over 12 bases. With V trimmed by 4 bases and J by 3 bases, 2 bases remained unmatched. The V gene's germline CDR1 is SGHVS and CDR2 FNYEAQ. The CDR3 runs to 15 residues.

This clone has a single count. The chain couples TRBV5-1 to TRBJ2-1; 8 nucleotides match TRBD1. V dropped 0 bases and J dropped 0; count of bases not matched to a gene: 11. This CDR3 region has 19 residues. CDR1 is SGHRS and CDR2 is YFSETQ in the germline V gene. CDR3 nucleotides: TGCGCCAGCAGCTTGGGGACAGGGAATTTTTTAAGCTCCTACAATGAGCAGTTCTTC. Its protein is CASSLGTGNFLSSYNEQFF.

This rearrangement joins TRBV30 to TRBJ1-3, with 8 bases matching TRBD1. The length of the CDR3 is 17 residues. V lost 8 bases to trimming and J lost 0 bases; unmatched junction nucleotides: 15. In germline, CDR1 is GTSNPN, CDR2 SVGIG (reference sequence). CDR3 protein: CALTDRGYQLSGNTIYF. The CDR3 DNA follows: TGTGCCCTGACAGACAGGGGTTACCAACTCTCTGGAAACACCATATATTTT.

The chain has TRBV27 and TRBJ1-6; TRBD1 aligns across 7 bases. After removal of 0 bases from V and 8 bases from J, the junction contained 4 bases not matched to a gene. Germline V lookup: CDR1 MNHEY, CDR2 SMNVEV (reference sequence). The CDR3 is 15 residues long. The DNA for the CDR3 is TGTGCCAGCAGTTTATCAACAGGGGTCGATTCACCCCTCCACTTT. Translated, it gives CASSLSTGVDSPLHF.

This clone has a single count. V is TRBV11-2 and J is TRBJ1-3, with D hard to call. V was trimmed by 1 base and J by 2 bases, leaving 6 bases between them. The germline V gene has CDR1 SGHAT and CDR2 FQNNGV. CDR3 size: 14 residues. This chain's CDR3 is CASSLGGPGNTIYF. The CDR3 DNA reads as TGTGCCAGCAGCTTAGGAGGGCCTGGAAACACCATATATTTT. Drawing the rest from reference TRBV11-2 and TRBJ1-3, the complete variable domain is EAGVAQSPRYKIIEKRQSVAFWCNPISGHATLYWYQQILGQGPKLLIQFQNNGVVDDSQLPKDRFSAERLKGVDSTLKIQPAKLEDSAVYLCASSLGGPGNTIYFGEGSWLTVV.

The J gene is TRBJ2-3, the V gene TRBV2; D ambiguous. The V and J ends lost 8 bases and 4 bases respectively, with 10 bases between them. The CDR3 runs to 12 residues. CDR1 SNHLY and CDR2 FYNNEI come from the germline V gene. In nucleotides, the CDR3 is TGTGCCAGCGGGTCAAACTCAGATACGCAGTATTTT. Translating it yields CASGSNSDTQYF.

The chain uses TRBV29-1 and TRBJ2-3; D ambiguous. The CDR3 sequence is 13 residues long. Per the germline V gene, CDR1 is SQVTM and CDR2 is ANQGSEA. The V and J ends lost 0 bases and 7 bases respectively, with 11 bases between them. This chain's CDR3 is CSVEDAGLHTQYF. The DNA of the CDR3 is TGCAGCGTTGAAGATGCAGGTTTGCATACGCAGTATTTT.

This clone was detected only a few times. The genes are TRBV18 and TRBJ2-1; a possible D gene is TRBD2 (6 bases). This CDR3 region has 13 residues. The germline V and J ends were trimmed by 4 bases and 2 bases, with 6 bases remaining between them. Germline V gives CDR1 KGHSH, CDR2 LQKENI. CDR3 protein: CASSLAAYNEQFF. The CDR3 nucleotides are TGTGCCAGCTCACTAGCGGCCTACAATGAGCAGTTCTTC. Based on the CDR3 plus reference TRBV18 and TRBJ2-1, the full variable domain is NAGVMQNPRHLVRRRGQEARLRCSPMKGHSHVYWYRQLPEEGLKFMVYLQKENIIDESGMPKERFSAEFPKEGPSILRIQQVVRGDSAAYFCASSLAAYNEQFFGPGTRLTVL.